This T cell receptor (beta chain) came from a study of control samples from healthy donors and cancer patients. V lost 3 bases and J lost 8, with 11 bases in between. The CDR3 contains 13 residues. The germline gives CDR1 MNHEY, CDR2 SVGAGI. The data were produced by immunoSEQ multiplex PCR, yet TCRdb's version contains in-frame clones alone and is incomplete. The table has around 92,000 clones, roughly 82% seen once; the top ten hold about 2%. The sequence was collected from a man aged 55 to 70 in good health. The genes are TRBV6-5 and TRBJ2-1, with D possibly being TRBD2 (5 bases). Material for sequencing was blood. The CDR3 loop is CASSYGLRDEQFF. CDR3 coding DNA: TGTGCCAGCAGTTATGGACTGCGGGATGAGCAGTTCTTC.